This T cell receptor (beta chain) appears in the sequencing data of a study of T cell responses to AZD1222 COVID-19 vaccine. Germline-derived CDR1 and CDR2 are SGHNT and YYREEE (reference sequence). Trimming cost V 4 bases and J 7 bases; bases outside gene matches: 18. The CDR3 loop spans 17 amino acids. Assay: immunoSEQ multiplex PCR; the TCRdb copy retains only in-frame clones and omits some. The sample contains roughly 100,000 clones, roughly 90% of which appear only once. This sequence was found in an adult in good health. The V call is TRBV5-4, the J call TRBJ1-2, with 8 bases that match TRBD1. The sample here was peripheral blood, taken on day 0 of AZD1222 vaccination. CDR3 protein: CASSPGQGGLYTSGYTF. The CDR3 DNA follows: TGTGCCAGCAGCCCAGGACAGGGCGGTTTGTATACGAGTGGCTACACCTTC.